Below are 27 T cell receptor beta chains sequenced from a single sample in a study of response to subunit inactivated influenza vaccine. Via MiXCR, TCRdb re-called the RT-PCR reads, giving one row per CDR3 protein. The table includes under 850,000 distinct CDR3 sequences, around 18% detected once. The material was PBMCs from blood, obtained more than 4 days after vaccination. Receptor source: a man in his forties or fifties who received an inactivated influenza vaccine.

V is TRBV12-3 or TRBV12-4 and J is TRBJ2-3; 13 nucleotides line up with TRBD2. V lost 4 bases and J lost 5; bases outside the gene matches: 6. The CDR3 is 16 residues long. For the CDR3, the DNA is TGTGCCAGCAGTTCCCGGACTAGCGGGAGTGGAGATACGCAGTATTTT. This translates into CASSSRTSGSGDTQYF.

The CDR3 sequence is CASSSFGSGYEQYF. The CDR3 DNA sequence: TGTGCCAGCAGCTCTTTCGGGAGTGGCTACGAGCAGTACTTC. The V and J genes are TRBV5-6 and TRBJ2-7, with a tentative D call TRBD2 (6 bases). This CDR3 comprises 14 residues. Germline V lookup: CDR1 SGHDT, CDR2 YYEEEE. The V end was cut by 3 bases, the J end by 3 bases, with 13 bases between.

This clonotype appeared a few times. The V gene is TRBV24-1, the J gene TRBJ2-7; D is possibly TRBD1 or TRBD2 (5 bases each). The CDR3 has 14 amino acids. CDR1 and CDR2 from the germline V gene are KGHDR and SFDVKD. Trimming stripped 4 bases from V and 3 bases from J, with 12 bases between. CDR3 nucleotides: TGTGCCACCAGTGAGTCAGGGACGATCTACGAGCAGTACTTC. This sequence encodes CATSESGTIYEQYF.

The chain carries TRBV18 and TRBJ1-5; D is undetermined. There are 14 residues in the CDR3. The ends were cut back, 3 bases at V and 4 bases at J, with 10 bases in the middle. Per germline, CDR1 KGHSH and CDR2 LQKENI. CDR3 residues: CASSPGSQNQPQHF. The CDR3 region has the DNA TGTGCCAGCTCACCCGGGTCTCAGAATCAGCCCCAGCATTTT.

This chain links TRBV20-1 with TRBJ2-7; TRBD2 agrees at 15 bases. Trimming cost V 3 bases and J 6 bases; bases outside gene matches: 6. This CDR3 has 15 residues. The germline V gene has CDR1 DFQATT and CDR2 SNEGSKA (reference sequence). The CDR3 DNA follows: TGCAGTGCTAGTCCCGGGACTAGCGGGGGGAGCGAGCAGTACTTC. Its translation is CSASPGTSGGSEQYF.

This clonotype was seen only once. This rearrangement joins TRBV20-1 to TRBJ2-1; the D gene is possibly TRBD2 (6 bases). The CDR3 length is 15 residues. The germline gives CDR1 DFQATT, CDR2 SNEGSKA (reference sequence). The germline V and J ends were trimmed by 0 bases and 4 bases, with 13 bases remaining between them. CDR3: CSAREWDSVYNEQFF. CDR3 sequence (DNA): TGCAGTGCTAGAGAGTGGGACTCCGTTTACAATGAGCAGTTCTTC.

This clonotype was counted only a few times. The V and J genes are TRBV5-1 and TRBJ2-1; 7 bases align to TRBD2. The trim removed 0 bases at V and 8 bases at J, leaving 8 bases unmatched. In germline, CDR1 is SGHRS, CDR2 YFSETQ. The CDR3 is 15 amino acids. CDR3 loop: CASSLVSGQPHEQFF. CDR3 DNA sequence: TGCGCCAGCAGCTTGGTTAGCGGGCAACCCCATGAGCAGTTCTTC.

This rearrangement joins TRBV10-3 to TRBJ2-2; 9 positions match TRBD1. Per germline, CDR1 ENHRY and CDR2 SYGVKD. The CDR3 runs 15 residues. J gave up 5 bases and V 3 bases, and 4 bases lay outside the gene matches. CDR3 residues: CAISDDRGGTGELFF. The CDR3 DNA is TGTGCCATCAGTGATGACAGGGGGGGGACCGGGGAGCTGTTTTTT.

At least ten counts were recorded for this clonotype. The chain is built from TRBV4-2 and TRBJ2-7; D is uncertain. The V end lost 1 base, the J end lost 0 bases, and 4 bases lay between the germline ends. This CDR3 spans 13 amino acids. Germline V gene data show CDR1 as LGHNA and CDR2 as YNFKEQ. The CDR3 sequence is CASSQGFSYEQYF. The CDR3 region has the DNA TGTGCCAGCAGCCAAGGGTTCTCCTACGAGCAGTACTTC.

This clonotype came up a few times. The chain carries TRBV12-3 or TRBV12-4 and TRBJ2-7; D gene ambiguous. CDR3 length: 16 residues. Trimming removed 3 bases at V and 3 bases at J, with 18 bases between. CDR3 in amino acids: CASSFRRLGLVYEQYF. CDR3 nucleotides: TGTGCCAGCAGTTTTAGGCGCCTTGGGCTAGTCTACGAGCAGTACTTC.

This clonotype was found a few times. This sequence joins TRBV7-6 and TRBJ1-3, with a tentative D call TRBD1 (5 bases). The V and J ends lost 5 bases and 0 bases respectively, with 11 bases between them. The CDR3 is made up of 15 amino acids. CDR1 and CDR2 from the germline V gene are SGHVS and FNYEAQ. The CDR3 nucleotides read TGTGCCAGCAGCAAGGGGCAGGGCTCTGGAAACACCATATATTTT. This codes for CASSKGQGSGNTIYF. Together with reference TRBV7-6 and TRBJ1-3, the CDR3 gives the full variable domain: GAGVSQSPRYKVTKRGQDVALRCDPISGHVSLYWYRQALGQGPEFLTYFNYEAQQDKSGLPNDRFSAERPEGSISTLTIQRTEQRDSAMYRCASSKGQGSGNTIYFGEGSWLTVV.

This clonotype came up a few times. The V and J genes are TRBV6-1 and TRBJ2-3; 10 nucleotides agree with TRBD2. The CDR3 consists of 15 residues. The V and J ends lost 8 bases and 6 bases, in that order; junction bases with no gene match: 11. The V gene's germline CDR1 is MNHNS and CDR2 SASEGT. The DNA of the CDR3 is TGTGCCAGCGGTGCGAGCGGGGGGGCCTGGGATACGCAGTATTTT. The encoded protein is CASGASGGAWDTQYF.

V is TRBV4-3 and J is TRBJ2-4; 8 bases are a match to TRBD1. The CDR3 covers 15 residues. V dropped 1 base and J dropped 3; count of bases not matched to a gene: 2. The germline V gene encodes CDR1 LGHNA and CDR2 YSLEER. The CDR3 nucleotides are TGCGCCAGCAGCCAAGTCGGGACAGGCAAAAACATTCAGTACTTC. It codes for CASSQVGTGKNIQYF.

This clonotype occurred a few times. The J gene is TRBJ2-3, the V gene TRBV20-1; D ambiguous. V lost 0 bases and J lost 4, with 14 bases in between. CDR1 and CDR2 from the germline V gene are DFQATT and SNEGSKA (reference sequence). The CDR3 is 15 residues long. CDR3 amino acids: CSARDLLVSADTQYF. CDR3 DNA: TGCAGTGCTAGAGATCTATTAGTCTCAGCAGATACGCAGTATTTT.

The rearrangement uses TRBV5-5 and TRBJ2-7, with TRBD1 matching over 7 bases. V was pared by 0 bases and J by 5 bases, with 8 bases of the junction left unmatched. Germline CDR1 and CDR2: SGHKS and YYEKEE (reference sequence). CDR3 length: 15 amino acids. In DNA form, the CDR3 reads TGTGCCAGCAGCTTGGCCTCGGGACAGTTACACGAGCAGTACTTC. Protein sequence: CASSLASGQLHEQYF.

This clonotype was counted only a few times. The rearrangement uses TRBV7-2 and TRBJ2-3; the D gene is possibly TRBD1 (6 bases). Germline CDR1 SGHTA, CDR2 FQGNSA. V was clipped by 5 bases and J by 6 bases, with 15 bases between them. The CDR3 has 14 residues. The CDR3 protein is CASSQGRGRDTQYF. Here the CDR3 DNA reads TGTGCCAGCAGCCAGGGCAGGGGCAGGGATACGCAGTATTTT.

The rearrangement links TRBV11-2 to TRBJ2-1; D remains unclear. Trimming pared 1 base from V and 3 bases from J, leaving 7 bases between. CDR1 and CDR2 (germline): SGHAT, FQNNGV. CDR3 size: 14 residues. In DNA form, the CDR3 reads TGTGCCAGCAGCTTAGTAAACAGCTACAATGAGCAGTTCTTC. Translated: CASSLVNSYNEQFF.

The rearrangement links TRBV18 to TRBJ1-1; a weak D match, TRBD1 (5 bases). V was shortened by 3 bases and J by 7 bases, with 15 bases between the two germline ends. The CDR3 is 14 amino acids. CDR1 is KGHSH and CDR2 is LQKENI in the germline V gene. The DNA for the CDR3 is TGTGCCAGCTCACCTATACGGGACGGTGGTGAAGCTTTCTTT. The encoded protein is CASSPIRDGGEAFF.

As for this clonotype: A much larger clone lies a single base off, so this may be a read error. V and J are TRBV15 and TRBJ2-7; no definite D call. The CDR3 loop spans 13 amino acids. Trimming removed 1 base from V and 3 bases from J, with 7 bases in between. Germline V gene data show CDR1 as LNHNV and CDR2 as YYDKDF (reference sequence). CDR3 region: CATSRGPFYEQYF. The CDR3 nucleotides read TGTGCCACCAGCAGAGGTCCTTTCTACGAGCAGTACTTC.

The chain has TRBV5-1 and TRBJ2-5; 10 bases are shared with TRBD2. CDR1 is SGHRS and CDR2 is YFSETQ in the germline V gene. The V gene end was trimmed by 4 bases and the J gene end by 5 bases; junction bases not matched to a gene: 11. This CDR3 is built from 16 residues. CDR3 residues: CASSPRPSGRSETQYF. The CDR3 DNA sequence: TGCGCCAGCAGCCCGAGGCCTAGCGGGAGATCGGAGACCCAGTACTTC.

At least ten counts were recorded for this clonotype. This chain uses TRBV18 with TRBJ2-1, with D possibly TRBD2 on 5 matching bases. Germline V gene lookup returns CDR1 KGHSH and CDR2 LQKENI. Trimming cost V 6 bases and J 0 bases, with 9 bases left between them. The CDR3 sequence is 14 residues long. For the CDR3, the DNA is TGTGCCAGCTCGGGGAGCGGCTCCTACAATGAGCAGTTCTTC. It is translated as CASSGSGSYNEQFF.

The chain uses TRBV7-2 and TRBJ2-1; no firm D call. The germline CDR1 and CDR2 sequences are SGHTA and FQGNSA. This CDR3 is 17 amino acids long. The V gene lost 1 base and the J gene lost 0 bases, with 13 bases spanning the gap. CDR3 DNA: TGTGCCAGCAGCTTAGTAGTAGGGATAAGCTCCTACAATGAGCAGTTCTTC. This gives the protein CASSLVVGISSYNEQFF.

The chain joins TRBV2 to TRBJ2-1; 9 positions agree with TRBD1. J gave up 5 bases and V 6 bases, and 5 bases lay outside the gene matches. The length of the CDR3 is 14 residues. Germline values: CDR1 SNHLY, CDR2 FYNNEI. The CDR3 loop is CASRGTGFNNEQFF. The CDR3 bases are TGTGCCAGCAGGGGGACAGGGTTTAACAATGAGCAGTTCTTC.

This rearrangement joins TRBV28 to TRBJ2-1; 10 bases map to TRBD2. The trim removed 5 bases at V and 8 bases at J, leaving 9 bases unmatched. Per the germline V gene, CDR1 is MDHEN and CDR2 is SYDVKM. CDR3 length: 15 residues. CDR3: CASSPRLAGVHEQFF. The DNA for the CDR3 is TGTGCCAGCAGTCCGCGACTAGCGGGCGTCCATGAGCAGTTCTTC.

This clonotype appeared a few times. The chain uses TRBV10-1 and TRBJ2-1, with D perhaps being TRBD1 or TRBD2 (5 bases each). Looked up from germline, CDR1 is WNHNN and CDR2 is SYGVQD (reference sequence). With 3 bases removed from V and 9 bases from J, the gap between germline ends came to 18 bases. The CDR3 length is 15 residues. DNA of the CDR3: TGCGCCAGCAGTGATCAGGGCGGGCCCTCTATTGAGCAGTTCTTC. It codes for CASSDQGGPSIEQFF.

Ten or more counts support this clonotype. This chain links TRBV12-3 or TRBV12-4 with TRBJ1-5, with D perhaps matching TRBD1 (6 bases). The CDR3 covers 16 residues. V lost 3 bases and J 1 base, leaving 13 bases between the germline ends. CDR3 in amino acids: CASSFSGVGSNQPQHF. In nucleotides, the CDR3 is TGTGCCAGCAGTTTTTCAGGGGTCGGAAGCAATCAGCCCCAGCATTTT.

A few counts support this clonotype. This chain links TRBV15 with TRBJ2-3; tentative D call: TRBD2 (5 bases). Trimming took off 6 bases at V and 4 bases at J, with 17 bases between the two ends. The CDR3 sequence is 15 residues long. Germline assignment: CDR1 LNHNV and CDR2 YYDKDF (reference sequence). Here the CDR3 DNA reads TGTGCCACCAGATCTAGCATCGGTGCCGCAGATACGCAGTATTTT. The encoded protein is CATRSSIGAADTQYF.